This passage covers 26 T cell receptor beta chains from one sample sequenced in a study of T cells in Graves' hyperthyroidism and ophthalmopathy. The investigators amplified TCR beta CDR3 regions from RNA transcripts. HTBI primers were employed in a first-round RT-PCR of the TCR CDR3. In TCRdb, the multiplex PCR reads were re-called with MiXCR into one record per CDR3 protein. The profile shows around 610,000 distinct CDR3 sequences, around 15% of them singletons. What was sequenced was blood. All receptors come from a woman in her thirties or forties with Graves' ophthalmopathy.

On this clonotype: Germline and junction disagree at one end, which may indicate a read error. The chain recombines TRBV6-2 or TRBV6-3 with TRBJ2-7, with 9 bases aligning to TRBD2. The CDR3 has 16 amino acids. The V gene's germline CDR1 is MNHEY and CDR2 SVGEGT. The CDR3 DNA reads TGTGCCAGCAGCTACTACCCGGCGGGAGGGCCTTACGAGCAGTACTTC. Its translation is CASSYYPAGGPYEQYF.

This clonotype was seen repeatedly, ten times or more. The chain employs TRBV9 and TRBJ1-5; TRBD1 matches 7 bases. Germline trimming cut 1 base from V and 5 bases from J; bases unmatched to any gene: 6. This CDR3 is 15 amino acids long. From germline, CDR1 is SGDLS and CDR2 YYNGEE. The CDR3 loop is CASSVSTGTDQPQHF. For the CDR3, the DNA is TGTGCCAGCAGCGTATCGACAGGGACGGATCAGCCCCAGCATTTT.

At least ten counts were recorded for this clonotype. The J gene is TRBJ2-5, the V gene TRBV7-9, with D perhaps matching TRBD1 (6 bases). The CDR3 covers 15 residues. Trimming cost V 4 bases and J 2 bases, with 14 bases left between them. CDR1 is SEHNR and CDR2 is FQNEAQ in the germline V gene (reference sequence). CDR3 bases: TGTGCCAGCAGCTACGGGACAATGCCGCAAGAGACCCAGTACTTC. It encodes CASSYGTMPQETQYF.

This clonotype was picked up many times. The chain employs TRBV10-3 and TRBJ1-1; D remains ambiguous. Trimming removed 2 bases from V and 1 base from J, with 11 bases in between. Germline-derived CDR1 and CDR2 are ENHRY and SYGVKD. The CDR3 totals 15 residues. CDR3 sequence (DNA): TGTGCCATCAGTGAGATCGCCCGGGCGAACACTGAAGCTTTCTTT. Amino acids: CAISEIARANTEAFF.

There are many counts of this clonotype. The chain carries TRBV11-2 and TRBJ2-7, with 8 bases lining up with TRBD1. The CDR3 runs 14 residues. CDR1 is SGHAT and CDR2 is FQNNGV in the germline V gene. After removal of 5 bases from V and 2 bases from J, the junction contained 5 bases not matched to a gene. The CDR3 coding sequence is TGTGCCAGCAGCCTACAGACAGGGGCCTACGAGCAGTACTTC. Translation gives CASSLQTGAYEQYF.

This clonotype was detected many times. The chain links TRBV6-5 to TRBJ1-1; D is possibly TRBD1 (5 bases). The ends were cut back, 5 bases at V and 5 bases at J, with 18 bases in the middle. This CDR3 is built from 15 residues. The V gene's germline CDR1 is MNHEY and CDR2 SVGAGI. The CDR3 reads CASSPIRGVRTEAFF. For the CDR3, the DNA is TGTGCCAGCAGTCCGATACGGGGGGTCCGGACTGAAGCTTTCTTT.

This clonotype was detected many times. The V gene is TRBV25-1, the J gene TRBJ2-1; 7 bases match TRBD1. Germline CDR1 is MGHDK and CDR2 is SYGVNS. V lost 8 bases, J lost 9 bases, and 1 base stayed unmatched. This CDR3 contains 10 residues. In DNA, the CDR3 is TGTGCCAGCGGGACAGTTGAGCAGTTCTTC. Encoded protein: CASGTVEQFF.

In this sample, this clonotype turned up a few times. The rearrangement links TRBV7-6 to TRBJ2-2, with 8 bases matching TRBD1. CDR3 length: 16 amino acids. With 5 bases clipped from V and 3 bases from J, the junction kept 8 bases outside the gene matches. Germline lookup yields CDR1 SGHVS and CDR2 FNYEAQ. The CDR3 DNA is TGTGCCAGCAGCGTCGGACAGGGTACGGACACCGGGGAGCTGTTTTTT. This sequence encodes CASSVGQGTDTGELFF.

This clonotype was observed many times. The chain links TRBV15 to TRBJ1-5; D is unclear. Germline V gene data show CDR1 as LNHNV and CDR2 as YYDKDF (reference sequence). V lost 1 base to trimming and J lost 7 bases, with 14 bases between them. The CDR3 has 15 residues. CDR3 residues: CATSRASGGYQPQHF. The DNA of the CDR3 is TGTGCCACCAGCAGAGCTTCAGGAGGGTACCAGCCCCAGCATTTT.

Many counts were recorded for this clonotype. The chain joins TRBV28 to TRBJ2-7; a possible D gene is TRBD1 (6 bases). Germline V gives CDR1 MDHEN, CDR2 SYDVKM. Trimming shortened V by 2 bases and J by 13 bases, and 15 bases separated the two germline ends. The CDR3 sequence is 12 residues long. The DNA of the CDR3 is TGTGCCAGCAGTTTACAGGGGTATAGGTTTTACTTC. It yields the protein CASSLQGYRFYF.

This clonotype was recorded at least ten times. The rearrangement uses TRBV2 and TRBJ1-3; a possible D gene is TRBD1 (5 bases). The CDR3 is 16 residues long. CDR1 SNHLY and CDR2 FYNNEI come from the germline V gene. V lost 6 bases and J lost 0, with 15 bases in between. CDR3 amino acids: CASSPQEGVSGNTIYF. For the CDR3, the DNA is TGTGCCAGCAGCCCCCAGGAAGGGGTCTCTGGAAACACCATATATTTT. The whole variable domain, remainder taken from reference TRBV2 and TRBJ1-3, is EPEVTQTPSHQVTQMGQEVILRCVPISNHLYFYWYRQILGQKVEFLVSFYNNEISEKSEIFDDQFSVERPDGSNFTLKIRSTKLEDSAMYFCASSPQEGVSGNTIYFGEGSWLTVV.

Many counts were recorded for this clonotype. The rearrangement joins TRBV5-4 to TRBJ2-5, with D possibly TRBD1 on 6 matching bases. Deletions cut 3 bases from V and 7 bases from J, with 19 bases between. The CDR3 has 15 residues. Germline-derived CDR1 and CDR2 are SGHNT and YYREEE (reference sequence). In DNA, the CDR3 is TGTGCCAGCAGCTACTCCGGGACCCGCAGGGGGACCCAGTACTTC. Translating it yields CASSYSGTRRGTQYF.

The V and J genes are TRBV3-1 and TRBJ1-2; a possible D gene is TRBD1 (6 bases). The CDR3 contains 15 residues. Germline assignment: CDR1 LGHDT and CDR2 YNNKEL (reference sequence). Trimming left V 2 bases short and J 4 bases short, with 14 bases between. In DNA form, the CDR3 reads TGTGCCAGCAGCCAATCTTTAGGAGGGGGCTATGGCTACACCTTC. It encodes CASSQSLGGGYGYTF.

This clonotype was detected many times. The V gene is TRBV14, the J gene TRBJ2-5; D might be TRBD1 or TRBD2, each matching 5 bases. The CDR3 runs 13 residues. The germline V and J ends were trimmed by 4 bases and 4 bases, with 10 bases remaining between them. Per the germline V gene, CDR1 is SGHDN and CDR2 is FVKESK. The CDR3 DNA follows: TGTGCCAGCAGCCGGGACCAACTAGAGACCCAGTACTTC. The encoded protein is CASSRDQLETQYF.

The CDR3: CAWRVRAGETTGANVLTF. The CDR3 nucleotides read TGTGCCTGGAGGGTCCGAGCGGGAGAAACCACTGGGGCCAACGTCCTGACTTTC. V and J are TRBV30 and TRBJ2-6, with 8 bases that match TRBD2. V lost 3 bases, J lost 2 bases, and 12 bases stayed unmatched. The CDR3 is 18 amino acids. Germline V lookup: CDR1 GTSNPN, CDR2 SVGIG (reference sequence).

This clonotype was counted ten times or more. The chain has TRBV2 and TRBJ1-6; D perhaps matches TRBD1 (5 bases). Germline CDR1 and CDR2: SNHLY and FYNNEI. V was trimmed by 3 bases and J by 0 bases, leaving 9 bases between them. This CDR3 has 16 amino acids. The DNA for the CDR3 is TGTGCCAGCAGTGACGACAGCTACTCCTATAATTCACCCCTCCACTTT. Amino acid sequence: CASSDDSYSYNSPLHF.

This clonotype was recorded a few times. No conserved phenylalanine or tryptophan ends this CDR3, so it is likely a read error. The genes are TRBV2 and TRBJ2-7; D might be TRBD2 (6 bases). The CDR3 is made up of 16 amino acids. Trimming removed 0 bases from V and 2 bases from J, with 14 bases in between. CDR1 and CDR2 (germline): SNHLY, FYNNEI. The CDR3 sequence is CASSEAPGTHTYEQYY. The CDR3, as DNA: TGTGCCAGCAGTGAAGCACCGGGGACTCACACCTACGAGCAGTACTAC.

The rearrangement uses TRBV6-1 and TRBJ2-5; 7 bases fit TRBD2. Germline trimming cut 6 bases from V and 2 bases from J; bases unmatched to any gene: 9. The CDR3 contains 15 residues. Per the germline V gene, CDR1 is MNHNS and CDR2 is SASEGT. The CDR3 sequence is CASRPAGRVQETQYF. The CDR3 bases are TGTGCCAGCAGACCCGCAGGGAGGGTGCAAGAGACCCAGTACTTC.

In its sample, this clonotype was seen many times. J is TRBJ2-7 and V is TRBV15; 9 bases agree with TRBD1. V was pared by 1 base and J by 2 bases, with 0 bases of the junction left unmatched. This CDR3 region has 14 residues. Germline loops: CDR1 LNHNV, CDR2 YYDKDF (reference sequence). The chain's CDR3 is CATSRGQGAYEQYF. The DNA of the CDR3 is TGTGCCACCAGCAGAGGACAGGGGGCCTACGAGCAGTACTTC.

The chain is built from TRBV12-5 and TRBJ2-5; a possible D gene is TRBD1 (5 bases). This CDR3 spans 16 amino acids. With 1 base removed from V and 0 bases from J, the gap between germline ends came to 12 bases. Germline V lookup: CDR1 LGHNT, CDR2 FRNRAP. CDR3 in amino acids: CASGLGMDTYQETQYF. CDR3 sequence (DNA): TGTGCTAGTGGTTTGGGGATGGACACTTACCAAGAGACCCAGTACTTC. The whole variable domain, remainder taken from reference TRBV12-5 and TRBJ2-5, is DARVTQTPRHKVTEMGQEVTMRCQPILGHNTVFWYRQTMMQGLELLAYFRNRAPLDDSGMPKDRFSAEMPDATLATLKIQPSEPRDSAVYFCASGLGMDTYQETQYFGPGTRLLVL.

This clonotype was recorded a few times. The chain carries TRBV20-1 and TRBJ1-6, with D maybe TRBD1 (5 bases). The CDR3 runs 14 residues. Germline V gene sequence: CDR1 DFQATT, CDR2 SNEGSKA (reference sequence). Trimming left V 3 bases short and J 4 bases short, with 10 bases between. CDR3 bases: TGCAGTGCTAGGAATACAGGTTATAATTCACCCCTCCACTTT. It is translated as CSARNTGYNSPLHF.

In this sample, this clonotype turned up many times. This chain uses TRBV7-8 with TRBJ2-7; D is possibly TRBD1 or TRBD2 (5 bases each). There are 16 residues in the CDR3. Per the germline V gene, CDR1 is SGHVS and CDR2 is FQNEAQ. V lost 5 bases and J lost 5, with 22 bases in between. The CDR3 DNA follows: TGTGCCAGCAGCCCACGCCGGGACCCCCGATTCCACGAGCAGTACTTC. The encoded protein is CASSPRRDPRFHEQYF.

This clonotype was counted ten times or more. This chain connects TRBV19 to TRBJ1-2; D ambiguous. Trimming pared 4 bases from V and 4 bases from J, leaving 16 bases between. The germline CDR1 and CDR2 sequences are LNHDA and SQIVND (reference sequence). CDR3 size: 15 residues. The CDR3: CASSRALDSLYGYTF. Written as DNA, the CDR3 is TGTGCCAGTAGTAGGGCCCTGGATTCCCTCTATGGCTACACCTTC. The complete variable domain, with remaining parts taken from reference TRBV19 and TRBJ1-2, reads DGGITQSPKYLFRKEGQNVTLSCEQNLNHDAMYWYRQDPGQGLRLIYYSQIVNDFQKGDIAEGYSVSREKKESFPLTVTSAQKNPTAFYLCASSRALDSLYGYTFGSGTRLTVV.

In its sample, this clonotype was seen a few times. This rearrangement joins TRBV7-3 to TRBJ2-2; maybe TRBD1 (7 bases). The germline V and J ends were trimmed by 1 base and 6 bases, with 15 bases remaining between them. Germline values: CDR1 SGHTA, CDR2 FQGTGA. The CDR3 runs to 16 residues. Here the CDR3 DNA reads TGTGCCAGCAGCTTAATAGGAGGGGGCGCCGCCGGGGAGCTGTTTTTT. Its translation is CASSLIGGGAAGELFF.

The chain uses TRBV6-2 or TRBV6-3 and TRBJ1-3, with D maybe TRBD1 (5 bases). The CDR3 sequence is 19 residues long. The V gene's germline CDR1 is MNHEY and CDR2 SVGEGT. Trimming cost V 2 bases and J 2 bases, with 22 bases left between them. In DNA, the CDR3 is TGTGCCAGCAGTTACGCCTCTTGGGGGGGATACGCGGCTGGAAACACCATATATTTT. This gives the protein CASSYASWGGYAAGNTIYF.

This clonotype showed up many times. J is TRBJ2-7 and V is TRBV15, with a weak D call TRBD1 (5 bases). The V gene lost 1 base and the J gene lost 2 bases, with 9 bases spanning the gap. Germline lookup yields CDR1 LNHNV and CDR2 YYDKDF (reference sequence). CDR3 length: 14 amino acids. CDR3 sequence: CATSRGGLTYEQYF. CDR3 bases: TGTGCCACCAGCAGAGGGGGCCTGACCTACGAGCAGTACTTC.